Given below is one TCR beta chain in context. These data are taken from a study of blood T cell repertoires in COVID-19. Study as a whole: Samples came from the United States, Italy and Spain, spanning acute and convalescent COVID-19.

TCRdb's table, derived via immunoSEQ multiplex PCR, lists solely in-frame clones and lacks some. Altogether 43,000 or so clones are present, over 75% being singletons, with the ten largest covering under 25%. V lost 6 bases and J 0 bases, leaving 18 bases between the germline ends. Germline V gene sequence: CDR1 SGDLS, CDR2 YYNGEE. The length of the CDR3 is 16 residues. The sequence was obtained from a woman aged 60-70 years with acute or convalescent COVID-19. The V gene is TRBV9, the J gene TRBJ1-2; no reliable D call. Sequencing used peripheral blood. The CDR3 spells CASTSGGQVPNYGYTF. Written as DNA, the CDR3 is TGTGCCAGCACCTCCGGAGGGCAGGTGCCTAACTATGGCTACACCTTC.